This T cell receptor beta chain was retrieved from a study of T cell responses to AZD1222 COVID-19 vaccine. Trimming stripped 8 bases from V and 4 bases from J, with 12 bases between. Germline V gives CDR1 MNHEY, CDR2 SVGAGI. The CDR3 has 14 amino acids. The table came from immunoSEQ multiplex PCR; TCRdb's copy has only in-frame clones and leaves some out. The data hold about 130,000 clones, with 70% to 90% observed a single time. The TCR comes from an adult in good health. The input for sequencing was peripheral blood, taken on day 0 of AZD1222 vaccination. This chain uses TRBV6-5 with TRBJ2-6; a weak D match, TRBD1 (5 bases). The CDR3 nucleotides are TGTGCCAGCCTGACAGCTCGAGGGGCCAACGTCCTGACTTTC. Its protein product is CASLTARGANVLTF.